One and the same sample provided the 22 T cell receptor beta chains below, sequenced in a study of blood T cell repertoires in COVID-19. Measured with immunoSEQ multiplex PCR; TCRdb has only the in-frame clones, and not every one. This repertoire shows 25,000 or so clones, around 83% found once; its top ten account for roughly 25%. Sequenced: peripheral blood. These receptors came from a man aged 65 to 85 with active COVID-19.

This chain uses TRBV10-1 with TRBJ2-7; D is perhaps TRBD2 (6 bases). Trimming removed 4 bases from V and 2 bases from J, with 9 bases in between. CDR1 and CDR2 (germline): WNHNN, SYGVQD (reference sequence). CDR3 size: 13 residues. CDR3 residues: CASSVGGTYEQYF. The DNA for the CDR3 is TGCGCCAGCAGTGTTGGCGGGACCTACGAGCAGTACTTC.

On this clone itself: A junction boundary mismatches the germline segment, possibly from a read error. The chain carries TRBV7-7 and TRBJ2-2, with D unclear. The CDR3 has 13 amino acids. Germline V gene sequence: CDR1 SSHAT, CDR2 FNYEAQ (reference sequence). CDR3: CASSRSDTGELFF. Written as DNA, the CDR3 is TGTGCTAGCAGCCGGAGTGACACCGGGGAGCTGTTTTTT. The variable domain in full, completed from reference TRBV7-7 and TRBJ2-2, reads GAGVSQSPRYKVTKRGQDVTLRCDPISSHATLYWYQQALGQGPEFLTYFNYEAQPDKSGLPSDRFSAERPEGSISTLTIQRTEQRDSAMYRCASSRSDTGELFFGEGSRLTVL.

This clone was counted only a few times. J is TRBJ2-7 and V is TRBV4-1; the D is unclear. The ends were cut back, 0 bases at V and 6 bases at J, with 15 bases in the middle. Germline loops: CDR1 MGHRA, CDR2 YSYEKL. This CDR3 has 15 amino acids. The CDR3 is CASSQEAETLREQYF. The CDR3, as DNA: TGCGCCAGCAGCCAAGAGGCGGAAACACTACGCGAGCAGTACTTC.

The chain combines TRBV29-1 with TRBJ2-1; no firm D call. Germline CDR1 and CDR2: SQVTM and ANQGSEA. There are 14 residues in the CDR3. V lost 6 bases, J lost 0 bases, and 12 bases lay in between. CDR3 amino acids: CSVERQNSYNEQFF. The DNA for the CDR3 is TGCAGCGTCGAAAGACAAAACTCCTACAATGAGCAGTTCTTC.

The chain couples TRBV28 to TRBJ1-2; D is perhaps TRBD1 (5 bases). The germline V gene has CDR1 MDHEN and CDR2 SYDVKM. With 1 base removed from V and 5 bases from J, the gap between germline ends came to 14 bases. The CDR3 length is 15 residues. Here the CDR3 DNA reads TGTGCCAGCAGTTTATTAGGGGTATTGGGGTATGGCTACACCTTC. Its translation: CASSLLGVLGYGYTF.

This chain links TRBV4-2 with TRBJ1-2; D may be TRBD1 (5 bases). This CDR3 region has 14 residues. Germline loops: CDR1 LGHNA, CDR2 YNFKEQ. V lost 1 base and J lost 4, with 10 bases in between. CDR3 amino acids: CASSQVGGVYGYTF. The CDR3 coding sequence is TGTGCCAGCAGCCAAGTTGGGGGGGTCTATGGCTACACCTTC.

In its sample, this clone was seen once. The chain links TRBV11-2 to TRBJ1-3; 8 bases line up with TRBD1. From germline, CDR1 is SGHAT and CDR2 FQNNGV. CDR3 size: 15 residues. Trimming removed 5 bases from V and 3 bases from J; junction bases left unmatched: 6. CDR3 sequence reads: CASSPWGQVGNTIYF. CDR3 sequence (DNA): TGTGCCAGCAGCCCGTGGGGACAGGTTGGAAACACCATATATTTT. The full variable domain, rest sourced from reference TRBV11-2 and TRBJ1-3, is EAGVAQSPRYKIIEKRQSVAFWCNPISGHATLYWYQQILGQGPKLLIQFQNNGVVDDSQLPKDRFSAERLKGVDSTLKIQPAKLEDSAVYLCASSPWGQVGNTIYFGEGSWLTVV.

The CDR3 sequence is CASTYTGGDETQYF. CDR3 DNA sequence: TGCGCCAGCACCTATACAGGGGGCGATGAGACCCAGTACTTC. The rearrangement joins TRBV5-1 to TRBJ2-5; 9 bases match TRBD1. The CDR3 is 14 amino acids. With 6 bases clipped from V and 5 bases from J, the junction kept 8 bases outside the gene matches. Germline lookup yields CDR1 SGHRS and CDR2 YFSETQ.

This clone has a single count. The rearrangement joins TRBV30 to TRBJ1-6; 8 positions agree with TRBD1. In germline, CDR1 is GTSNPN, CDR2 SVGIG (reference sequence). V lost 6 bases and J lost 14; bases outside the gene matches: 15. This CDR3 contains 14 residues. This chain's CDR3 is CACRKTGAGWALHF. The CDR3 bases are TGTGCCTGTCGAAAGACAGGGGCGGGTTGGGCCCTCCACTTT.

This chain links TRBV18 with TRBJ1-1; 11 nucleotides line up with TRBD1. Germline V gene data show CDR1 as KGHSH and CDR2 as LQKENI. The length of the CDR3 is 16 residues. V shed 3 bases, J shed 0 bases, and the junction held 3 bases outside the gene matches. The chain's CDR3 is CASSPDRGRLNTEAFF. The CDR3 coding sequence is TGTGCCAGCTCACCGGACAGGGGGCGATTGAACACTGAAGCTTTCTTT.

The V call is TRBV7-6, the J call TRBJ2-3; TRBD2 matches at 7 bases. Germline V lookup: CDR1 SGHVS, CDR2 FNYEAQ. The V and J ends lost 4 bases and 0 bases, in that order; junction bases with no gene match: 10. The CDR3 is made up of 17 amino acids. CDR3 nucleotides: TGTGCCAGCAGCTCGAACCCAGCGGGGACTAGCACAGATACGCAGTATTTT. Translating it yields CASSSNPAGTSTDTQYF.

This clone occurred a few times. The chain joins TRBV5-1 to TRBJ2-1; 8 nucleotides match TRBD1. V shed 4 bases and J 4 bases; nucleotides not matched to a gene: 7. From germline, CDR1 is SGHRS and CDR2 YFSETQ. This CDR3 is built from 15 residues. CDR3 residues: CASSRDRSTYNEQFF. The CDR3, as DNA: TGCGCCAGCAGCAGGGACAGGTCGACTTACAATGAGCAGTTCTTC.

V gene TRBV19 combines with J gene TRBJ2-1; TRBD2 aligns across 12 bases. The J segment lost 6 bases and the V segment lost 7 bases, leaving 13 bases of the junction unmatched. The germline V gene has CDR1 LNHDA and CDR2 SQIVND (reference sequence). There are 17 residues in the CDR3. The CDR3 loop reads CASTRSSGGAALNEQFF. The CDR3 DNA reads as TGTGCCAGTACGAGGTCTAGCGGGGGGGCCGCCCTCAATGAGCAGTTCTTC.

V gene TRBV6-5 combines with J gene TRBJ2-2; 7 positions agree with TRBD2. V was clipped by 7 bases and J by 6 bases; unmatched bases: 8. Germline loops: CDR1 MNHEY, CDR2 SVGAGI. This CDR3 has 14 residues. The CDR3 region is CASTSGGYAGELFF. CDR3 coding DNA: TGTGCCAGCACCTCGGGGGGTTATGCCGGGGAGCTGTTTTTT.

J is TRBJ1-4 and V is TRBV2, with D unresolved. Germline V gene sequence: CDR1 SNHLY, CDR2 FYNNEI. The CDR3 is 16 amino acids. Trimming shortened V by 6 bases and J by 3 bases, and 17 bases separated the two germline ends. CDR3 protein: CASRTEARASNEKLFF. Written as DNA, the CDR3 is TGTGCCAGCAGGACGGAGGCGCGAGCTTCTAATGAAAAACTGTTTTTT.

This clone was recorded only once. The chain combines TRBV9 with TRBJ2-2; 10 nucleotides agree with TRBD2. The CDR3 is 19 amino acids. The junction had 15 bases not matched to a gene; V was cut back by 4 bases and J by 3 bases. Per germline, CDR1 SGDLS and CDR2 YYNGEE. The CDR3 DNA sequence: TGTGCCAGCAGCCCTCTTTTCAGCGGGAGGGCCGGAGACACCGGGGAGCTGTTTTTT. Protein sequence: CASSPLFSGRAGDTGELFF.

The chain carries TRBV7-3 and TRBJ2-2, with 7 positions matching TRBD2. Germline V gene data show CDR1 as SGHTA and CDR2 as FQGTGA. This CDR3 contains 14 residues. J lost 5 bases, V lost 8 bases, and 8 bases had no gene match. CDR3 in amino acids: CASGGGLMTGELFF. CDR3 sequence (DNA): TGTGCCAGCGGCGGGGGTCTTATGACCGGGGAGCTGTTTTTT.

The chain couples TRBV28 to TRBJ2-4, with no clear D. Germline loops: CDR1 MDHEN, CDR2 SYDVKM. The CDR3 loop spans 13 amino acids. V gave up 7 bases and J gave up 8 bases, with 15 bases separating them. The CDR3 nucleotides read TGTGCCAGCAACACCCCTGGTTTGCACATTCAGTACTTC. This sequence encodes CASNTPGLHIQYF.

The CDR3 sequence is CASSLNLGNYGYTF. CDR3 in DNA: TGTGCCAGCAGTTTGAATCTCGGTAACTATGGCTACACCTTC. J is TRBJ1-2 and V is TRBV27; no clear D. The CDR3 is 14 amino acids. The V end was cut by 3 bases, the J end by 1 base, with 9 bases between. Germline CDR1 reads MNHEY; CDR2 reads SMNVEV (reference sequence).

The rearrangement joins TRBV19 to TRBJ2-7; D is unclear. CDR1 and CDR2 from the germline V gene are LNHDA and SQIVND (reference sequence). The germline V and J ends were trimmed by 6 bases and 0 bases, with 9 bases remaining between them. The CDR3 extends over 13 amino acids. CDR3 amino acids: CASRFSSSYEQYF. CDR3 bases: TGTGCCAGTAGGTTCTCGAGCTCCTACGAGCAGTACTTC.

V gene TRBV28 combines with J gene TRBJ1-3; D possibly corresponds to TRBD1 (6 bases). Germline assignment: CDR1 MDHEN and CDR2 SYDVKM. There are 15 residues in the CDR3. V shed 2 bases and J shed 2 bases, with 10 bases lying between them. The CDR3, as DNA: TGTGCCAGCAGTTTAGTGGGGGCGGCTGGAAACACCATATATTTT. It translates to CASSLVGAAGNTIYF.

The chain employs TRBV2 and TRBJ2-1, with a tentative D call TRBD1 (6 bases). The CDR3 length is 13 residues. Deletions cut 6 bases from V and 4 bases from J, with 10 bases between. Germline assignment: CDR1 SNHLY and CDR2 FYNNEI. The CDR3 protein is CASSADSYNEQFF. In nucleotides, the CDR3 is TGTGCCAGCAGCGCGGACAGTTACAATGAGCAGTTCTTC.